This T cell receptor (beta chain) was observed in a study of response to subunit inactivated influenza vaccine. TCRdb ran MiXCR on the RT-PCR reads and lists one entry per CDR3 protein. The repertoire has 300,000 to 350,000 distinct CDR3 sequences, just over 20% of them found once; the top ten carry roughly 10%. A word on this clonotype: Antigen unknown.

General study points: New T cells are recruited in small numbers by each seasonal influenza vaccination, according to the authors' suggestion.

V lost 6 bases to trimming and J lost 0 bases, with 15 bases between them. The CDR3 spans 14 residues. Per the germline V gene, CDR1 is DFQATT and CDR2 is SNEGSKA (reference sequence). The sample here was PBMCs from blood, taken 21 months after vaccination. The origin of this receptor is a man in his fifties or sixties who received an inactivated influenza vaccine. The rearrangement joins TRBV20-1 to TRBJ2-7; D is uncertain. The CDR3 loop is CSAPDRRSSYEQYF. The CDR3, as DNA: TGCAGTGCCCCCGACCGAAGGAGCTCCTACGAGCAGTACTTC.